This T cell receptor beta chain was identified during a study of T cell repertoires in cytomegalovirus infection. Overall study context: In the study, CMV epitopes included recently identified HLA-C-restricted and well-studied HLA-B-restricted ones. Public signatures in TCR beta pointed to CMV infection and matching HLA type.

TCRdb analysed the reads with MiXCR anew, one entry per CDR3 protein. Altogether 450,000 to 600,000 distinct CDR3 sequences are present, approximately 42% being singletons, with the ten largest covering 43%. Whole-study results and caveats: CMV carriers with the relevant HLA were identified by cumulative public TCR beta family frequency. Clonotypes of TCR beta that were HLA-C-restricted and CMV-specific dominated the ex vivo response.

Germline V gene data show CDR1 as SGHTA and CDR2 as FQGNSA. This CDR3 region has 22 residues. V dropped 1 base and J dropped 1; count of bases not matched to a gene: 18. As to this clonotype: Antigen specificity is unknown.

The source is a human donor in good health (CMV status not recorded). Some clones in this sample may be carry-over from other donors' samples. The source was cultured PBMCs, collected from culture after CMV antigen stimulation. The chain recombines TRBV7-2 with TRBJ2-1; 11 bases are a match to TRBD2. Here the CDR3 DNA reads TGTGCCAGCAGCTTAGGAACCCTAATCGGGACTAGCGGAACACATTCCTACAATGAGCAGTTCTTC. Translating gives CASSLGTLIGTSGTHSYNEQFF.